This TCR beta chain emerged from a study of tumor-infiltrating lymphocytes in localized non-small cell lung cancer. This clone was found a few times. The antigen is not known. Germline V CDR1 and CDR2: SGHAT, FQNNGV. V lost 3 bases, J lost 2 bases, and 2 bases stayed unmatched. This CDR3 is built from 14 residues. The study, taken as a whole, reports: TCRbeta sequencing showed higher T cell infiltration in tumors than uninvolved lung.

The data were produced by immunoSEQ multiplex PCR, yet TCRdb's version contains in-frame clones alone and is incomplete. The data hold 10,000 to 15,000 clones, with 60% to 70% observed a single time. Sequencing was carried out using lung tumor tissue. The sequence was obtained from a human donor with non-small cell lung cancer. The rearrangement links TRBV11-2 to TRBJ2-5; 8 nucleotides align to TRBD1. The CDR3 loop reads CASSFQGAQETQYF. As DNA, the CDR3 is TGTGCCAGCAGCTTCCAGGGGGCGCAAGAGACCCAGTACTTC.